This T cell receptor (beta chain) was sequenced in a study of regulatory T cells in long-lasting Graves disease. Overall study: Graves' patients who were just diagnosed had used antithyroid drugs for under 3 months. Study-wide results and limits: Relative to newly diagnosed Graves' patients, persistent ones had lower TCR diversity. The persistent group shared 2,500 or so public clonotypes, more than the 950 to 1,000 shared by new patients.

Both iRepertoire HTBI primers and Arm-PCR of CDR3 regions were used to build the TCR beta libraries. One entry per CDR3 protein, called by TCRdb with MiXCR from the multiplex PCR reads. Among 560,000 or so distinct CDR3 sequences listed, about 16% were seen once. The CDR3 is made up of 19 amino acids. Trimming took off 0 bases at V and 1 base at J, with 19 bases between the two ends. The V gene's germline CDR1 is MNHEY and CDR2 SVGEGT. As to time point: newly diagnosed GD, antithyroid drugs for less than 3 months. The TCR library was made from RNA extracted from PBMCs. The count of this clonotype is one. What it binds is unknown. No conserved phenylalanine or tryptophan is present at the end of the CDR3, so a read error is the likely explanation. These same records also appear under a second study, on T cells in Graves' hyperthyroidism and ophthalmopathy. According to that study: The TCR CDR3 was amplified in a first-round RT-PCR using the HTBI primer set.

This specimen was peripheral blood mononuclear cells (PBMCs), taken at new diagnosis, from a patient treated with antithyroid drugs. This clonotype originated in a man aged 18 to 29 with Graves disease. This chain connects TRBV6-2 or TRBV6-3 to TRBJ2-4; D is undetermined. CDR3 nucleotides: TGTGCCAGCAGTTACTCGTCCGTCCAGCTGAGGAACGCCAAAAACATTCAGTACCTC. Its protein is CASSYSSVQLRNAKNIQYL.